This TCR beta chain was retrieved from a study of blood T cell repertoires in COVID-19. This clone appeared a few times. Participants' reported clinical history set cohort assignment. V lost 0 bases and J lost 0, with 8 bases in between. There are 15 residues in the CDR3. CDR1 is SGHRS, CDR2 YFSETQ, per germline. Original methodology: Amplification with reference gene primers provided the estimates of nucleated cell counts. Assay used: immunoSEQ multiplex PCR; TCRdb lists only in-frame clones, some missing. V, J and clone size reflect that table, while D and trimming were determined from the DNA. The sample carries 350,000 or so clones, 86% recorded once.

The sequence derives from a middle-aged woman with acute COVID-19. The sample was PBMCs or T cells enriched from blood (not recorded which). The V gene is TRBV5-1, the J gene TRBJ2-3, with a weak D call TRBD1 (6 bases). This CDR3 is CASSLDRASTDTQYF. The CDR3 DNA reads as TGCGCCAGCAGCTTGGACAGGGCGAGCACAGATACGCAGTATTTT.